Given below is one T cell receptor (beta chain) in context. This sample stems from a study of OX40 agonist ivuxolimab in advanced cancers. The CDR3 loop spans 14 amino acids. CDR1 is ENHRY, CDR2 SYGVKD, per germline. Trimming cost V 2 bases and J 3 bases; bases outside gene matches: 3. Here immunoSEQ multiplex PCR was the method, and the copy in TCRdb shows in-frame clones only, minus some. The sample records about 59,000 clones, 87% being singletons. The sequence was collected from an adult with an advanced solid tumor such as melanoma, head and neck, liver or kidney cancer. The V and J genes are TRBV10-3 and TRBJ1-1; 7 bases match TRBD1. Sample: CD4+ or CD8+ T cells sorted from blood, taken in a trial of the OX40 agonist ivuxolimab. The CDR3 DNA follows: TGTGCCATCAGTGAGCGGCAGGGGGACACTGAAGCTTTCTTT. Translation: CAISERQGDTEAFF.